The next 26 T cell receptor beta chains were all read from a single sample in a study of cytomegalovirus exposure and HLA in healthy donors. The PCR ran on 60 Vbeta and 13 Jbeta primers. The assay was immunoSEQ multiplex PCR, and TCRdb's table has in-frame clones only and misses some. The table shows 90,000 to 100,000 clones, with approximately 79% occurring only once. Material: PBMCs. These receptors originate from a male donor in good health and CMV-seronegative.

This chain uses TRBV6-1 with TRBJ1-4; no clear D gene. V shed 3 bases and J shed 3 bases, with 8 bases lying between them. The CDR3 loop spans 14 amino acids. CDR1 and CDR2 from the germline V gene are MNHNS and SASEGT. CDR3 bases: TGTGCCAGCAGTGAGGAGACTCCTAATGAAAAACTGTTTTTT. Its translation: CASSEETPNEKLFF.

This chain links TRBV6-5 with TRBJ1-5, with 9 bases matching TRBD1. Germline V lookup: CDR1 MNHEY, CDR2 SVGAGI. Trimming took 6 bases from V and 4 from J; bases not matched to a gene: 4. The length of the CDR3 is 14 residues. The CDR3 bases are TGTGCCAGCAGGGGACAGGGTATGAATCAGCCCCAGCATTTT. Translation gives CASRGQGMNQPQHF.

This clone was observed a single time. The V gene is TRBV7-8, the J gene TRBJ1-1; D is ambiguous. Germline V CDR1 and CDR2: SGHVS, FQNEAQ. The V and J ends lost 1 base and 7 bases respectively, with 19 bases between them. CDR3 size: 16 residues. CDR3 amino acids: CASSLGAMNPSLEAFF. The CDR3 region has the DNA TGTGCCAGCAGCTTAGGGGCTATGAACCCGTCTCTTGAAGCTTTCTTT.

This chain links TRBV7-2 with TRBJ2-7; 11 bases agree with TRBD2. Per the germline V gene, CDR1 is SGHTA and CDR2 is FQGNSA. Trimming cost V 5 bases and J 7 bases; bases outside gene matches: 7. The CDR3 loop spans 14 amino acids. The CDR3 bases are TGTGCCAGCAGCGTTACTAGCGGGAGCCGAGAGCAGTACTTC. This codes for CASSVTSGSREQYF.

This sequence joins TRBV30 and TRBJ2-5; maybe TRBD2 (5 bases). Per the germline V gene, CDR1 is GTSNPN and CDR2 is SVGIG (reference sequence). This CDR3 has 12 amino acids. Trimming cost V 8 bases and J 8 bases, with 18 bases left between them. CDR3 amino acids: CARLGGSGTQYF. CDR3 in DNA: TGTGCCCGCCTCGGCGGGTCTGGAACCCAGTACTTC.

The table lists this clone with a few counts. The V call is TRBV27, the J call TRBJ2-7, with 8 nucleotides matching TRBD2. V dropped 7 bases and J dropped 1; count of bases not matched to a gene: 12. This CDR3 contains 16 residues. The germline V gene has CDR1 MNHEY and CDR2 SMNVEV (reference sequence). CDR3 coding DNA: TGTGCCAGCACGCTCGTCGGGACTAGTAAATCCTACGAGCAGTACTTC. Protein product: CASTLVGTSKSYEQYF.

V is TRBV28 and J is TRBJ2-7; weak D call: TRBD1 (6 bases). V dropped 7 bases and J dropped 6 bases, with 13 bases sitting between them. Germline CDR1 and CDR2: MDHEN and SYDVKM. This CDR3 is built from 12 residues. This CDR3 reads CASKGEMSEQYF. The CDR3, as DNA: TGTGCCAGCAAGGGGGAGATGAGCGAGCAGTACTTC. Drawing the rest from reference TRBV28 and TRBJ2-7, the complete variable domain is DVKVTQSSRYLVKRTGEKVFLECVQDMDHENMFWYRQDPGLGLRLIYFSYDVKMKEKGDIPEGYSVSREKKERFSLILESASTNQTSMYLCASKGEMSEQYFGPGTRLTVT.

The chain combines TRBV5-6 with TRBJ2-7, with 9 bases matching TRBD2. The CDR3 is 15 residues long. Germline CDR1 reads SGHDT; CDR2 reads YYEEEE. With 5 bases clipped from V and 2 bases from J, the junction kept 8 bases outside the gene matches. The CDR3 is CASRLAGVSPYEQYF. DNA for the CDR3: TGTGCCAGCAGATTAGCGGGAGTGTCGCCCTACGAGCAGTACTTC.

This clone was seen a few times. The J gene is TRBJ1-4, the V gene TRBV2, with D tentatively TRBD1 (6 bases). Looked up from germline, CDR1 is SNHLY and CDR2 is FYNNEI. The CDR3 is 13 residues long. Trimming removed 5 bases from V and 8 bases from J, with 12 bases in between. CDR3 loop: CASSHRVGEKLFF. The CDR3 DNA sequence: TGTGCCAGCAGTCACAGGGTAGGGGAAAAACTGTTTTTT.

The V call is TRBV28, the J call TRBJ1-1, with D unclear. The CDR3 is made up of 14 amino acids. Germline loops: CDR1 MDHEN, CDR2 SYDVKM. V was clipped by 5 bases and J by 6 bases, with 16 bases between them. The CDR3 DNA is TGTGCCAGCAGTCGAAGCCGGGTGGGTGCTGAAGCTTTCTTT. This codes for CASSRSRVGAEAFF.

The chain joins TRBV28 to TRBJ1-2, with D tentatively TRBD1 (5 bases). V was trimmed by 3 bases and J by 5 bases, leaving 13 bases between them. This CDR3 is built from 14 residues. Germline assignment: CDR1 MDHEN and CDR2 SYDVKM. The DNA of the CDR3 is TGTGCCAGCAGTTTGCTCAGGGATAGTTATGGCTACACCTTC. Residues: CASSLLRDSYGYTF.

V gene TRBV27 combines with J gene TRBJ2-3; TRBD2 agrees at 8 bases. CDR3 size: 17 residues. CDR1 is MNHEY and CDR2 is SMNVEV in the germline V gene (reference sequence). V gave up 5 bases and J gave up 6 bases; unmatched junction bases: 16. The CDR3 sequence: CASSPTRSAGVSDTQYF. The CDR3 nucleotides read TGTGCCAGCAGTCCCACCCGATCAGCGGGAGTTTCGGATACGCAGTATTTT.

The genes are TRBV4-1 and TRBJ2-2; D may be TRBD2 (5 bases). The CDR3 is 15 residues long. V was clipped by 0 bases and J by 3 bases, with 8 bases between them. Germline V gene sequence: CDR1 MGHRA, CDR2 YSYEKL. In DNA, the CDR3 is TGCGCCAGCAGCCAAGAAGCGGCTTACACCGGGGAGCTGTTTTTT. Protein: CASSQEAAYTGELFF.

The chain combines TRBV11-2 with TRBJ2-7, with 10 positions matching TRBD2. J was trimmed by 0 bases and V by 0 bases; bases with no gene match: 2. There are 16 residues in the CDR3. Per germline, CDR1 SGHAT and CDR2 FQNNGV. Here the CDR3 reads CASSLDLAGDSYEQYF. CDR3 in DNA: TGTGCCAGCAGCTTAGATCTAGCGGGGGACTCCTACGAGCAGTACTTC.

This clone was seen only once. The chain links TRBV28 to TRBJ2-7; TRBD1 agrees at 11 bases. Germline V gives CDR1 MDHEN, CDR2 SYDVKM. The CDR3 totals 15 residues. Trimming removed 4 bases from V and 3 bases from J; junction bases left unmatched: 5. CDR3 sequence (DNA): TGTGCCAGCAGTTCCCGGGACAGGGGGTTCTACGAGCAGTACTTC. It encodes CASSSRDRGFYEQYF.

CDR3 loop: CASSAGVGYTF. DNA of the CDR3: TGTGCCAGCAGCGCCGGGGTTGGCTACACCTTC. J is TRBJ1-2 and V is TRBV9, with no clear D. This CDR3 is built from 11 residues. Trimming pared 3 bases from V and 7 bases from J, leaving 7 bases between. Germline lookup yields CDR1 SGDLS and CDR2 YYNGEE.

The V gene is TRBV19, the J gene TRBJ1-1, with 8 bases matching TRBD1. CDR3 size: 14 residues. Germline-derived CDR1 and CDR2 are LNHDA and SQIVND (reference sequence). Germline trimming cut 6 bases from V and 3 bases from J; bases unmatched to any gene: 6. This CDR3 reads CASRRDRWDTEAFF. The CDR3 DNA sequence: TGTGCCAGTAGACGGGACAGGTGGGACACTGAAGCTTTCTTT.

V gene TRBV27 combines with J gene TRBJ2-5; the D gene is possibly TRBD2 (6 bases). CDR1 is MNHEY and CDR2 is SMNVEV in the germline V gene (reference sequence). The CDR3 runs 14 residues. V was trimmed by 5 bases and J by 7 bases, leaving 17 bases between them. CDR3 amino acids: CASSPAALGGTQYF. The DNA for the CDR3 is TGTGCCAGCAGTCCCGCCGCTCTGGGGGGGACCCAGTACTTC.

This chain joins TRBV6-5 and TRBJ1-1; possibly TRBD1 for D (5 bases). Trimming stripped 5 bases from V and 1 base from J, with 11 bases between. CDR1 and CDR2 (germline): MNHEY, SVGAGI. The CDR3 loop spans 14 amino acids. CDR3 sequence reads: CASSRPTGNTEAFF. DNA for the CDR3: TGTGCCAGCAGTCGACCCACAGGGAACACTGAAGCTTTCTTT.

The chain employs TRBV7-8 and TRBJ1-3; the D gene is possibly TRBD1 (5 bases). Germline CDR1 is SGHVS and CDR2 is FQNEAQ. CDR3 length: 13 residues. V dropped 4 bases and J dropped 8 bases, with 12 bases sitting between them. This CDR3 reads CASSSGRGYTIYF. In DNA form, the CDR3 reads TGTGCCAGCAGCTCTGGAAGGGGATACACCATATATTTT.

V usage is TRBV6-1 and J usage is TRBJ2-7; 8 positions agree with TRBD1. Germline loops: CDR1 MNHNS, CDR2 SASEGT. The CDR3 is 14 amino acids. V gave up 2 bases and J gave up 3 bases; unmatched junction bases: 3. CDR3 region: CASSETQGDYEQYF. The CDR3, as DNA: TGTGCCAGCAGTGAAACACAGGGGGACTACGAGCAGTACTTC.

This clone occurred once. The chain couples TRBV30 to TRBJ2-3, with D possibly matching TRBD1 (6 bases). The germline V gene encodes CDR1 GTSNPN and CDR2 SVGIG (reference sequence). The V gene lost 4 bases and the J gene lost 1 base, with 9 bases spanning the gap. This CDR3 has 13 amino acids. CDR3 amino acids: CAWKRTGTDTQYF. CDR3 sequence (DNA): TGTGCCTGGAAGAGGACAGGCACAGATACGCAGTATTTT.

J is TRBJ2-1 and V is TRBV6-4; possible D gene TRBD2, 6 bases. CDR1 and CDR2 from the germline V gene are MRHNA and SNTAGT. Trimming shortened V by 0 bases and J by 5 bases, and 17 bases separated the two germline ends. CDR3 length: 17 residues. DNA of the CDR3: TGTGCCAGCAGTGACTCATCGACTAGATCGTTCGACAATGAGCAGTTCTTC. Translating it yields CASSDSSTRSFDNEQFF.

The chain couples TRBV18 to TRBJ2-5, with TRBD2 matching 12 bases. Germline V gene lookup returns CDR1 KGHSH and CDR2 LQKENI. V lost 2 bases, J lost 2 bases, and 6 bases stayed unmatched. The CDR3 is made up of 17 amino acids. The CDR3 region has the DNA TGTGCCAGCTCACCAATCCCTAGCGGGAGGGGGCAAGAGACCCAGTACTTC. It yields the protein CASSPIPSGRGQETQYF.

V is TRBV6-5 and J is TRBJ2-7; 7 bases are shared with TRBD2. This CDR3 is 15 amino acids long. V dropped 6 bases and J dropped 2; count of bases not matched to a gene: 10. The germline gives CDR1 MNHEY, CDR2 SVGAGI. CDR3 coding DNA: TGTGCCAGCAGCTACGTCGCGGGAGTCCCCTACGAGCAGTACTTC. Its translation is CASSYVAGVPYEQYF.

V is TRBV5-1 and J is TRBJ1-1, with D possibly being TRBD1 (6 bases). This CDR3 is built from 17 residues. Trimming pared 5 bases from V and 5 bases from J, leaving 25 bases between. Per germline, CDR1 SGHRS and CDR2 YFSETQ. The CDR3 DNA reads TGCGCCAGCAGTTATTCCGGGACACCGAAAGGGGATACTGAAGCTTTCTTT. This gives the protein CASSYSGTPKGDTEAFF.